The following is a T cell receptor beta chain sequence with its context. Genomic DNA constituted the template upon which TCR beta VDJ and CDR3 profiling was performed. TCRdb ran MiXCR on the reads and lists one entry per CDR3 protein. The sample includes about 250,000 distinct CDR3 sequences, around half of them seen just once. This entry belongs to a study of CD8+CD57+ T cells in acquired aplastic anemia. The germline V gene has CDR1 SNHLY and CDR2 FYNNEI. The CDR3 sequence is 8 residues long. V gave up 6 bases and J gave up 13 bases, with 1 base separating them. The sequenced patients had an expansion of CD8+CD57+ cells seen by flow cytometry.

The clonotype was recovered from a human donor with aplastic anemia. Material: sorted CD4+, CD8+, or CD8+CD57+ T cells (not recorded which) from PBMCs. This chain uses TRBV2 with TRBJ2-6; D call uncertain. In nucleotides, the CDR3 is TGTGCCAGCAGGGTCCTGACTTTC. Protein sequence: CASRVLTF.